This is a list of T cell receptor beta chains from one sample in a study of regulatory T cells in long-lasting Graves disease. TCRdb reprocessed the multiplex PCR reads with MiXCR, giving one entry per CDR3 protein. The table has 390,000 or so distinct CDR3 sequences, about 12% seen once; the top ten hold 15% to 20%. This sample also appeared in a second study, on T cells in Graves' hyperthyroidism and ophthalmopathy.

The specimen was peripheral blood mononuclear cells (PBMCs), collected at new diagnosis, from a patient treated with antithyroid drugs. Source of these receptors: a woman younger than 30 with Graves disease. The CDR3 runs from the conserved cysteine through the conserved F or W. The order of the fields is clone size, J gene, V gene, D gene, CDR3 DNA, CDR3 protein. A D gene is named only where the DNA matches it firmly. Clone size, where shown, is once, few, many, or a class for clones that have expanded.

few TRBJ2-2 TRBV7-3 . TGTGCCAGCAGCCCCGGCCACACCGGGGAGCTGTTTTTT CASSPGHTGELFF
many TRBJ2-1 TRBV30 TRBD1 TGTGCCTGGAGTCTGGGGGACAGCACCTGGGCAAATGAGCAGTTCTTC CAWSLGDSTWANEQFF
many TRBJ2-3 TRBV28 . TGTGCCAGCAGTTTTAGCGGGAGAGGGACAGGTACGCAGTATTTT CASSFSGRGTGTQYF
many TRBJ1-1 TRBV30 TRBD1 TGTGCCTGGAGCTCCCGGCGGTGGACAGGTTATATACCCAGAACTGAAGCTTTCTTT CAWSSRRWTGYIPRTEAFF
. TRBJ2-5 TRBV29-1 TRBD2 TGCAGCGTGGGTCGGAGCGGGGGTATTAAAGAGACCCAGTACTTC CSVGRSGGIKETQYF
. TRBJ2-6 TRBV6-1 . TGTGCCAGCAGTCAGCAGGGATCTGGGGCCAACGTCCTGACTTTC CASSQQGSGANVLTF
. TRBJ1-3 TRBV4-2 . TGTGCCAGCAGCGAAGGTCAATTCTCTGGAAACACCATATATTTT CASSEGQFSGNTIYF
many TRBJ1-4 TRBV6-5 . TGTGCCAGCAGTTCCCACGATAAACTGTTTTTT CASSSHDKLFF
many TRBJ1-1 TRBV9 . TGTGCCAGCAGCGTACTTGACGGGGAAGCTTTCTTT CASSVLDGEAFF
many TRBJ1-6 TRBV20-1 TRBD1 TGCAGTGCTCGCGACAGGGACTATAATTCACCCCTCCACTTT CSARDRDYNSPLHF
many TRBJ1-2 TRBV20-1 TRBD1 TGCAGTGCTTGGACCGGGACAGCCTATAACTATGGCTACACCTTC CSAWTGTAYNYGYTF
many TRBJ1-6 TRBV14 . TGTGCCAGCAGCTCCTATAATTCACCCCTCCACTTT CASSSYNSPLHF
few TRBJ2-5 TRBV24-1 . TGTGCCACCAGTGATAGGGGTGGGCAAGAGACCCAGTACTTC CATSDRGGQETQYF
many TRBJ2-2 TRBV6-2/TRBV6-3 . TGTGCCAGCAGTTACCAATACGGGATCCCACTCAAGGACGGGGAGCTGTTTTTT CASSYQYGIPLKDGELFF
few TRBJ1-2 TRBV24-1 . TGTGCCACCAGTGATGCCGCGGGGGATCGTAGTGGCTACACCTTC CATSDAAGDRSGYTF
. TRBJ2-3 TRBV27 TRBD2 TGTGCCAGCTCACCACCGGCGTCACTAGCGGCCTCCCAGGGCACAGATACGCAGTATTTT CASSPPASLAASQGTDTQYF
many TRBJ2-5 TRBV15 . TGTGCCACCAGCCGTTACACAGCCTCGCAAGAGACCCAGTACTTC CATSRYTASQETQYF
many TRBJ2-7 TRBV28 . TGTGCCAGCACTTCCGGGAATTACGAGCAGTACTTC CASTSGNYEQYF
. TRBJ2-3 TRBV28 . TGTGCCAACAGTTCATATCCCCCCTTGAGGGGCCAGACAGATACGCAGTATTTT CANSSYPPLRGQTDTQYF
. TRBJ2-1 TRBV6-2/TRBV6-3 TRBD2 TGTGCCAGCAGTGAAGTTCCAGGGACTAGCGGATACAATGAGCAGTTCTTC CASSEVPGTSGYNEQFF
many TRBJ2-7 TRBV11-2 TRBD2 TGTGCCAGCAGCTCGACTAGCGGGAGGGCCGACACCTACGAGCAGTACTTC CASSSTSGRADTYEQYF
many TRBJ2-1 TRBV20-1 . TGCAGTGCTAGAGTAGCGGCGGACTACAATGAGCAGTTCTTC CSARVAADYNEQFF
many TRBJ2-4 TRBV11-2 . TGTGCCAGCAGCTTAACTAGTTACATTCAGTACTTC CASSLTSYIQYF
many TRBJ1-1 TRBV4-1 TRBD1 TGCGCCAGCAGCCAAGATTCCCAGGGGGCCGGTGAAGCTTTCTTT CASSQDSQGAGEAFF
many TRBJ1-1 TRBV18 TRBD1 TGTGCCAGCTCACCACGGCAGGGGGTGGGCACTGAAGCTTTCTTT CASSPRQGVGTEAFF
many TRBJ1-1 TRBV6-9 . TGTGCCAGCAGTTCGACCTCGGGGAGCACTGAAGCTTTCTTT CASSSTSGSTEAFF
few TRBJ2-1 TRBV7-9 . TGTGCCAGCAGCTTAGGAGGGGCGGGACAGTACAATGAGCAGTTCTTC CASSLGGAGQYNEQFF
many TRBJ2-3 TRBV3-1 TRBD2 TGTGCCAGCAGCCCGTCGGGGGGAACGCAGTATTTT CASSPSGGTQYF
. TRBJ2-1 TRBV28 . TGTGCCAGCAGTCCTCGTCCCACCTACAATGAGCAGTTCTTC CASSPRPTYNEQFF
many TRBJ1-6 TRBV28 . TGTGCCAGCAATAGGGCTTCACCCCTCCACTTT CASNRASPLHF
few TRBJ1-4 TRBV20-1 . TGCAGTGCTATAGGATCTGTTTCAGATATGACTGAAAAACTGTTTTTT CSAIGSVSDMTEKLFF
few TRBJ2-5 TRBV20-1 TRBD1 TGCAGCGCTACCCGAGGGACAGGGGGGGAGACCCAGTACTTC CSATRGTGGETQYF
few TRBJ1-2 TRBV7-2 . TGTGCCAGCCGACTCCGGGGGGGCTCCCACTATGGCTACACCTTC CASRLRGGSHYGYTF
many TRBJ2-3 TRBV11-2 . TGTGCCAGCAGCTCGAGGGACTCTCTCACAGATACGCAGTATTTT CASSSRDSLTDTQYF
. TRBJ2-2 TRBV4-2 . TGTGCCAGCAGCCAAGACCAGGGAATCCTCCCCGAGAACACCGGGGAGCTGTTTTTT CASSQDQGILPENTGELFF
many TRBJ2-7 TRBV20-1 . TGCAGTGCTAGAGATAACAGCGCCCTCTCCTACGAGCAGTACTTC CSARDNSALSYEQYF
many TRBJ2-7 TRBV28 . TGTGCCAGCAGTCATCGGGGGGCAGGCTACGAGCAGTACTTC CASSHRGAGYEQYF
many TRBJ2-7 TRBV10-2 TRBD2 TGCGCCAGTACTGGTTCTAGCGGATACGAGCAGTACTTC CASTGSSGYEQYF
. TRBJ1-3 TRBV7-2 . TGTGCCAGCAGCCCAAGACAGGCATCTTCCTTGATTTCTGGAAACACCATACATTTT CASSPRQASSLISGNTIHF
many TRBJ2-2 TRBV7-9 TRBD1 TGTGCCAGCAGCCTAAGGACAGGGATGGCCGGGGAGCTGTTTTTT CASSLRTGMAGELFF
many TRBJ2-1 TRBV19 TRBD2 TGTGCCAGTACTAGCGGGGGCTCCTACAATGAGCAGTTCTTC CASTSGGSYNEQFF
. TRBJ2-2 TRBV6-1 . TGTGCCAGCAGAAGTGCGAACACCGGGGAGCTGTTTTTT CASRSANTGELFF
few TRBJ2-7 TRBV12-3/TRBV12-4 TRBD2 TGTGCCAGCAGTCGGGACCCCTGGACTAGCGGGGGGGCCCCGGTTTCGTACTTC CASSRDPWTSGGAPVSYF
many TRBJ1-1 TRBV20-1 . TGCAGTGCTAGAGACGCCGACGTCGTCACTGAAGCTTTCTTT CSARDADVVTEAFF
. TRBJ2-2 TRBV28 TRBD1 TGTGCCAGCAGTTTAGGCGGGCAGGGGACAGAGAACACCGGGGAGCTGTTTTTT CASSLGGQGTENTGELFF
many TRBJ2-1 TRBV6-2/TRBV6-3 . TGTGCCAGCAGTCACGTGGGATCAATCTACAATGAGCAGTTCTTC CASSHVGSIYNEQFF
many TRBJ2-1 TRBV7-8 . TGTGCCAGCAGCTTATGGGGTAGTAAGCACAATGAGCAGTTCTTC CASSLWGSKHNEQFF
many TRBJ2-3 TRBV7-2 TRBD1 TGTGCCAGCAGCTCTGACAGGGGACCGCCGGGCACAGATACGCAGTATTTT CASSSDRGPPGTDTQYF
many TRBJ2-7 TRBV20-1 TRBD1 TGCAGTGCTCCCGCCCTCGACAGGGGCGAAGACGAGCAGTACTTC CSAPALDRGEDEQYF
many TRBJ2-1 TRBV7-9 TRBD2 TGTGCCAGCAGCTTAGAAGGGGGATCTAGCGGGGTCTACAATGAGCAGTTCTTC CASSLEGGSSGVYNEQFF
few TRBJ2-7 TRBV29-1 . TGCAGCGTTCTCCGGGAAGGGTCGGGCGAGCAGTACTTC CSVLREGSGEQYF
many TRBJ1-2 TRBV2 . TGTGCCAGCAGCATCCAGGCGTCCCACACCTTC CASSIQASHTF